Reported below is one TCR beta chain. This sample is drawn from a study of monozygotic twins with inflammatory bowel disease. cDNA was produced in eight separate reactions per sample. Using the 5' RACE reads, TCRdb records one entry per CDR3 protein without DNA. The specimen's table records approximately 390,000 distinct CDR3 sequences. Germline V lookup: CDR1 GTSNPN, CDR2 SVGIG (reference sequence). CDR3 length equals 13 residues. The chain combines TRBV30 with TRBJ1-2; TCRdb calls TRBD1, which cannot be checked without DNA. Material for sequencing was blood. The TCR originated in a human donor with ulcerative colitis or Crohn's disease, or a healthy co-twin of an affected twin (not recorded which). CDR3 in amino acids: CAWDTGTAYGYTF.